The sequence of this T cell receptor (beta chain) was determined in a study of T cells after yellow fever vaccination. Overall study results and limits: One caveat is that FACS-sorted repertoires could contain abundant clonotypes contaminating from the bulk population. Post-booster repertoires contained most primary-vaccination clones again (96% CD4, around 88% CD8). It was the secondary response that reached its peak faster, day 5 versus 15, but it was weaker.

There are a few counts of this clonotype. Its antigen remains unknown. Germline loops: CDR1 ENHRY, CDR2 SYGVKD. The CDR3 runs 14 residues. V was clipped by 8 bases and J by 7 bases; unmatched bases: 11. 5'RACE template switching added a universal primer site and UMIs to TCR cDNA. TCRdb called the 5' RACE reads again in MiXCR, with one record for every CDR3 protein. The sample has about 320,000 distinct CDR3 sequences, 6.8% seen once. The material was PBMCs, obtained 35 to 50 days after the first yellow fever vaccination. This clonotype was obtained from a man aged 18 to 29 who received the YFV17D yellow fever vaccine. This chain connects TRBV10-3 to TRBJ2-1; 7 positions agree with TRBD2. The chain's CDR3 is CAIGGDGSGNEQFF. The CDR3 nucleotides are TGTGCCATCGGGGGGGATGGGTCTGGGAATGAGCAGTTCTTC.